This TCR beta chain comes out of a study of shared T cell receptors in the human thymus. Only in-frame clones appear in the TCRdb table, and some are missing; sequencing was by immunoSEQ multiplex PCR. The sample comprises just under 550,000 clones, approximately 80% of which are singletons, and more than 0.01% rests with the top ten. In addition, the sample was reused for a study of human thymus T cells. That paper notes: Thymic TCR repertoires of unrelated people reportedly overlapped highly.

Sequenced sample: thymocytes. The receptor comes from a boy younger than two with a congenital heart defect.

CDR3: CASSDGDSNNSPLHF. CDR3 nucleotide sequence: TGTGCCAGCAGTGATGGTGACAGTAATAATTCACCCCTCCACTTT. The rearrangement joins TRBV25-1 to TRBJ1-6, with TRBD1 as a possible D gene (5 bases). CDR1 is MGHDK and CDR2 is SYGVNS in the germline V gene. V was cut by 3 bases and J by 5 bases, with 11 bases left in between. The CDR3 extends over 15 amino acids.